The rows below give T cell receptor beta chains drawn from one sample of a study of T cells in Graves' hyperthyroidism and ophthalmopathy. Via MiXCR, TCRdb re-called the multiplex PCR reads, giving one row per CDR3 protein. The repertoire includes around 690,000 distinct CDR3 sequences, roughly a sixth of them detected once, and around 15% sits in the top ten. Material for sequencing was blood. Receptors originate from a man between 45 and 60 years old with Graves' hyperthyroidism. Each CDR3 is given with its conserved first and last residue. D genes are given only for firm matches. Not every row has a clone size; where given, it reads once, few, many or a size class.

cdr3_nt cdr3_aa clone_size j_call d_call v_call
TGTGCCAGCAGCGTAGGAACAGCTTACACTGAAGCTTTCTTT CASSVGTAYTEAFF many TRBJ1-1 . TRBV9
TGCAGTGCTAGAGGACTAGCAACACGCACAGATACGCAGTATTTT CSARGLATRTDTQYF . TRBJ2-3 TRBD2 TRBV20-1
TGCGCCAGCAGCTTGGTGTTGGGAAAAAATGAGCAGTTCTTC CASSLVLGKNEQFF . TRBJ2-1 . TRBV5-1
TGTGCCAGCAGCTTGGGGCTAGCACCTAATGAGCAGTTCTTC CASSLGLAPNEQFF many TRBJ2-1 . TRBV7-2
TGTGCCATCAGTGAAGGGGGGGGTGGCACTGAAGCTTTCTTT CAISEGGGGTEAFF many TRBJ1-1 . TRBV10-3
TGTGCCAGCAGCTTAAATAGCGGATATTCCTACAATGAGCAGTTCTTC CASSLNSGYSYNEQFF . TRBJ2-1 . TRBV7-3
TGTGCCAGCTCGTTTCAGGGGCACGAGCAGTTCTTC CASSFQGHEQFF . TRBJ2-1 . TRBV18
TGTGCCAGCAGCTTAGTATCGGGTCTTCTGGAGCAGTACTTC CASSLVSGLLEQYF many TRBJ2-7 . TRBV11-2
TGCAGCGTTGGACGGACAGGGGTTGGAGATACGCAGTATTTT CSVGRTGVGDTQYF . TRBJ2-3 TRBD1 TRBV29-1
TGTGCCAGCAGTTACGGGGGCAACTCTGGAAACACCATATATTTT CASSYGGNSGNTIYF many TRBJ1-3 . TRBV6-5
TGTGCCAGCAGCTTAAGTCATCGGGGCTACGAGCAGTACTTC CASSLSHRGYEQYF many TRBJ2-7 . TRBV11-3
TGTGCCAGCAGCTTGGCCCTCGAAACAGGGGGAACGGCAGATACGCAGTATTTT CASSLALETGGTADTQYF many TRBJ2-3 TRBD1 TRBV11-2
TGTGCCAGCAGTGAAGCGGCGGCCCACCAAGAGACCCAGTACTTC CASSEAAAHQETQYF . TRBJ2-5 . TRBV2
TGCAGTGCTAGACCTATGCTAGGGTCAAACACTGAAGCTTTCTTT CSARPMLGSNTEAFF many TRBJ1-1 . TRBV20-1
TGTGCCTGGTTGCTAGAAAGGGTGGGCACTGAAGCTTTCTTT CAWLLERVGTEAFF many TRBJ1-1 . TRBV30
TGCAGTGCTAGAACCCTAGCGGGAGGGTCCGAGCAGTACTTC CSARTLAGGSEQYF . TRBJ2-7 TRBD2 TRBV20-1
TGTGCCAGTAGCGCCCGATTTCCTTTCTTT CASSARFPFF . TRBJ1-1 . TRBV19
TGTGCCAGCAGTTACGGACTAGCGCAAGAGACCCAGTACTTC CASSYGLAQETQYF many TRBJ2-5 TRBD2 TRBV6-5
TGTGCCAGCAGTACATTGCCCAGGACTGAAGCTTTCTTT CASSTLPRTEAFF . TRBJ1-1 . TRBV7-9
TGTGCTTTGGATCGGGGACCCACTACAGCCAAAAACATTCAGTACTTC CALDRGPTTAKNIQYF few TRBJ2-4 . TRBV30
TGTGCCAGCAGCTTCCCTCCGGACACCGGGGAGCTGTTTTTT CASSFPPDTGELFF many TRBJ2-2 . TRBV7-2
TGTGCCAGCAGTCCGCGCCTAGGTATTAGCGGGAAGAATGAGCAGTTCTTC CASSPRLGISGKNEQFF many TRBJ2-1 TRBD2 TRBV28
TGTGCCAGTAGTTCAATGGACAGGGGGCCGAATCAGCCCCAGCATTTT CASSSMDRGPNQPQHF few TRBJ1-5 TRBD1 TRBV19
TGTGCCAGCAGCTTTTCGGAGCGGAAGGCTACCTACGAGCAGTACTTC CASSFSERKATYEQYF . TRBJ2-7 . TRBV7-9
TGCGCCAGCAGCTTGACTAGCGGGATTGAGGAGCAGTTCTTC CASSLTSGIEEQFF few TRBJ2-1 TRBD2 TRBV10-2
TGTGCCAGCAGTGAAACAGCTAGGGGAGGGGGCTACACCTTC CASSETARGGGYTF many TRBJ1-2 . TRBV28
TGTGCCAGCAGTGGCTGGGGGCCGGACTATGGCTACACCTTC CASSGWGPDYGYTF . TRBJ1-2 . TRBV19
TGTGCCAGCAGCTCCGGGACGGGGGCGATAGGAAACACCATATATTTT CASSSGTGAIGNTIYF . TRBJ1-3 . TRBV7-8
TGTGCCAGCAGGGCTCGCGGGAACACTGAAGCTTTCTTT CASRARGNTEAFF many TRBJ1-1 . TRBV12-3/TRBV12-4
TGTGCCAGCATTCGGACTAGCGAAGACAATGAGCAGTTCTTC CASIRTSEDNEQFF many TRBJ2-1 TRBD2 TRBV12-3/TRBV12-4
TGTGCCTGGAGTCGGGGGGGGATTTCCTACGAGCAGTACTTC CAWSRGGISYEQYF many TRBJ2-7 TRBD2 TRBV30
TGTGCCAGCAGTTCCAGAAGCGTAGGCGAGCAGTACTTC CASSSRSVGEQYF many TRBJ2-7 . TRBV12-3/TRBV12-4
TGTGCCAGCAGTAAAGGGAGAATGAGGCAACTGTTTTTT CASSKGRMRQLFF . TRBJ1-4 . TRBV28
TGTGCCAGCAGCCCCGCAGCGGGAGGGAAGAACGGGGAGCTGTTTTTT CASSPAAGGKNGELFF few TRBJ2-2 TRBD2 TRBV7-2
TGTGCCAGTAGTATCCTATATGACAGGGTTAACTATGGCTACACCTTC CASSILYDRVNYGYTF . TRBJ1-2 TRBD1 TRBV19
TGTGCCAGCAGTCTCTACAGGGGTGACATTCAGTACTTC CASSLYRGDIQYF few TRBJ2-4 TRBD1 TRBV12-3/TRBV12-4
TGTGCCAGCAGTTTATACGATAGCCAGCCCCAGCATTTT CASSLYDSQPQHF . TRBJ1-5 . TRBV12-3/TRBV12-4
TGTGCCAGCAGTTCCTGGTGGGGTGACTATAATTCACCCCTCCACTTT CASSSWWGDYNSPLHF many TRBJ1-6 . TRBV6-1
TGTGCCAACAGTTCGACTAGCGGGAGGGCCCGCGACGAGCAGTACTTC CANSSTSGRARDEQYF few TRBJ2-7 TRBD2 TRBV6-9